A selection of T cell receptor beta chains follows, all from one sample in a study of blood T cell repertoires in COVID-19. TCRdb's copy holds only in-frame clones and misses some; the assay was immunoSEQ multiplex PCR. The repertoire holds around 200,000 clones, about 85% seen once, with about 9.4% in the top ten. Sequenced sample: peripheral blood. The source of these receptors is a woman of 80 years or more with acute or convalescent COVID-19. The CDR3 runs from the conserved cysteine through the conserved F or W. Each record gives: CDR3 DNA, CDR3 protein, clone size, D gene, V gene, J gene. A D gene is named only where the DNA matches it firmly. Only part of the rows carry a size: once, few, many, or a class if the clone is expanded.

TGTGCCAGCAGTTTGAGGGGGGCCAACGTCCTGACTTTC,CASSLRGANVLTF,-,-,TRBV27,TRBJ2-6
TGTGCCAGCAGTTACTCTGAGACAGGGGGGTTCGAGCAGTACTTC,CASSYSETGGFEQYF,-,TRBD1,TRBV6-2/TRBV6-3,TRBJ2-7
TGTGCTAGTGGTCTGGGGGAGACAGGGCGACAGCCCCAGCATTTT,CASGLGETGRQPQHF,-,TRBD1,TRBV12-5,TRBJ1-5
TGTGCCAGCACCCCGAGGCAGGGGGGAGAAAAACTGTTTTTT,CASTPRQGGEKLFF,-,TRBD1,TRBV7-9,TRBJ1-4
TGTGCCAGCAGCAAAGGGTACAGGGGGCGCGTGACCGGGGAGCTGTTTTTT,CASSKGYRGRVTGELFF,-,-,TRBV21-1,TRBJ2-2
TGCGCCAGCAGCTCCAATCCGGGACTAGCGGCCTACAATGAGCAGTTCTTC,CASSSNPGLAAYNEQFF,-,TRBD2,TRBV5-1,TRBJ2-1
TGCAGTGCTAGTCCTCAGACAGGGGGAAAATCACCCCTCCACTTT,CSASPQTGGKSPLHF,-,TRBD1,TRBV20-1,TRBJ1-6
TGTGCCAGCAGCTTATCCCTTCGTAGGACAGGAAACACCGGGGAGCTGTTTTTT,CASSLSLRRTGNTGELFF,few,TRBD1,TRBV7-8,TRBJ2-2
TGTGCCAGCTCACCCGAGACAGGATTGGGTCAGCCCCAGCATTTT,CASSPETGLGQPQHF,-,-,TRBV18,TRBJ1-5
TGTGCCACCAGCAGAGATTTGGAACTAGCGGGATACAATGAGCAGTTCTTC,CATSRDLELAGYNEQFF,-,TRBD2,TRBV15,TRBJ2-1
TGCGCCAGCAGCTTGGCTGCGAACAATGAGCAGTTCTTC,CASSLAANNEQFF,-,-,TRBV5-1,TRBJ2-1
TGTGCCAGCAGCCAGGGGTGGGATCTAGCGGGACCCCACGAGCAGTACTTC,CASSQGWDLAGPHEQYF,-,TRBD2,TRBV3-1/TRBV3-2,TRBJ2-7
TGTGCCAGCAGTGAATATTCTGCGAGCAACTATGGCTACACCTTC,CASSEYSASNYGYTF,-,-,TRBV25-1,TRBJ1-2
TGTGCCAGCAGTCGATTGGGGACAGGGGCGTCCGCAGATACGCAGTATTTT,CASSRLGTGASADTQYF,-,TRBD1,TRBV7-2,TRBJ2-3
TGTGCCAGCAGCCCACGTGCACCGGGACAGGGGGCTAACGGGGCCAACGTCCTGACTTTC,CASSPRAPGQGANGANVLTF,-,TRBD1,TRBV7-8,TRBJ2-6
TGTGCCAGCCGGGGACAGGGATTGGGGAATGAGCAGTTCTTC,CASRGQGLGNEQFF,-,TRBD1,TRBV18,TRBJ2-1
TGTGCCAGCAGCCTTCCGGGGAATAATTCACCCCTCCACTTT,CASSLPGNNSPLHF,-,-,TRBV5-6,TRBJ1-6
TGTGCCAGCAGTTACGCGGGCAGGGGGTCAGAGACCCAGTACTTC,CASSYAGRGSETQYF,-,TRBD1,TRBV6-2/TRBV6-3,TRBJ2-5
TGTGCCAGCGGTTGGGGAGGTTACAATGAGCAGTTCTTC,CASGWGGYNEQFF,many,-,TRBV6-2/TRBV6-3,TRBJ2-1
TGTGCCAGCAGTCCCCCGACAGTTCCGAACACTGAAGCTTTCTTT,CASSPPTVPNTEAFF,-,-,TRBV27,TRBJ1-1
TGCGCCAGCACGACTAGCGGGGGTTCGGACAATGAGCAGTTCTTC,CASTTSGGSDNEQFF,-,TRBD2,TRBV5-1,TRBJ2-1
TGTGCCAGCTGGACAGACTATAATTCACCCCTCCACTTT,CASWTDYNSPLHF,-,-,TRBV2,TRBJ1-6
TGTGCCAGTAACGACAGGATAGCCTCCTATAATTCACCCCTCCACTTT,CASNDRIASYNSPLHF,-,-,TRBV19,TRBJ1-6
TGTGCCAGCAGCGGGGACAAGTACAATGAGCAGTTCTTC,CASSGDKYNEQFF,-,-,TRBV9,TRBJ2-1
TGTGCCAGTAGTCTCCCGAGGGGGCGTGCGGACTATGGCTACACCTTC,CASSLPRGRADYGYTF,-,TRBD1,TRBV19,TRBJ1-2
TGTGCCAGCAGGACTTCCGGTAGGACACCTAGCAATCAGCCCCAGCATTTT,CASRTSGRTPSNQPQHF,-,-,TRBV28,TRBJ1-5
TGTGCCAGCAGTAGGGACAGGGACCACGAGCAGTACTTC,CASSRDRDHEQYF,-,TRBD1,TRBV2,TRBJ2-7
TGTGCCAGCAGCTTGGGCTCTACCGGGACAGGATCCGTCCTGACTTTC,CASSLGSTGTGSVLTF,-,TRBD1,TRBV5-5,TRBJ2-6
TGTGCCAGCAGTTACAGAGCCGAGCAGTACTTC,CASSYRAEQYF,-,-,TRBV6-6,TRBJ2-7
TGCGCCAGCAGCCTTTCCGGGACAGTGCTACTTCAAGAGACCCAGTACTTC,CASSLSGTVLLQETQYF,-,TRBD1,TRBV4-1,TRBJ2-5
TGTGCCAGCAGCCGAGAAGACAGGGCACCCGGCTACACCTTC,CASSREDRAPGYTF,-,TRBD1,TRBV3-1/TRBV3-2,TRBJ1-2
TGCACCAGCAGCCAAGATCGGTGTCAGCCCCAGCATTTT,CTSSQDRCQPQHF,few,-,TRBV1,TRBJ1-5
TGTGCCATCAGGTCAGGGGGATCGGGCTATGGCTACACCTTC,CAIRSGGSGYGYTF,-,TRBD1,TRBV10-3,TRBJ1-2
TGTGCCAGCAGCTTAGGGGACATGTACGAGCAGTACTTC,CASSLGDMYEQYF,-,-,TRBV11-3,TRBJ2-7
TGCGCCAGCAGCGGGGGACAGGTCCCCGACGAGCAGTACTTC,CASSGGQVPDEQYF,-,TRBD1,TRBV5-1,TRBJ2-7
TGTGCCAGCAGACTGGGCCACTACGAGCAGTACTTC,CASRLGHYEQYF,-,-,TRBV7-2,TRBJ2-7
TGCGCCAGCAGCTTGGGAGGTCGGCTAGCGGGAAGGGGTGAGCAGTTCTTC,CASSLGGRLAGRGEQFF,-,TRBD2,TRBV5-1,TRBJ2-1
TGTGCCAGCAGCGTAGGAGGCGGGACAGGGTACTACGAGCAGTACTTC,CASSVGGGTGYYEQYF,-,TRBD1,TRBV9,TRBJ2-7
TGCAGCGTTGGAGAGACAGGCGACTATGGCTACACCTTC,CSVGETGDYGYTF,few,-,TRBV29-1,TRBJ1-2
TGTGCCAGCAGCCCGACTAGCGGGGACCCCTCCTACAATGAGCAGTTCTTC,CASSPTSGDPSYNEQFF,once,TRBD2,TRBV3-1/TRBV3-2,TRBJ2-1
TGCGCCAGCAGCCAAGATGATAGGGGCTGGACCGGGGAGCTGTTTTTT,CASSQDDRGWTGELFF,-,-,TRBV4-3,TRBJ2-2
TGTGCCAGCAGTGATAACAGGGGTGAAAAACTGTTTTTT,CASSDNRGEKLFF,-,TRBD1,TRBV27,TRBJ1-4
TGTGCCAGCAGTGAAGGGACAGGGGTGGGCCGAGGTGAAAAACTGTTTTTT,CASSEGTGVGRGEKLFF,-,TRBD1,TRBV6-1,TRBJ1-4
TGTGCCAGCAGCTTGCGGTCAGGGGCTCTTCAGGAGCAGTACTTC,CASSLRSGALQEQYF,-,-,TRBV5-4,TRBJ2-7
TGCAGCGTGTCGGTAATGAACACTGAAGCTTTCTTT,CSVSVMNTEAFF,-,-,TRBV29-1,TRBJ1-1
TGTGCCAGCAACCTAGCGGGAGGGTACAATGAGCAGTTCTTC,CASNLAGGYNEQFF,-,TRBD2,TRBV3-1/TRBV3-2,TRBJ2-1
TGTGCCAGCAGCAAGGGACATGAAGAGACCCAGTACTTC,CASSKGHEETQYF,-,-,TRBV7-9,TRBJ2-5
TGCGCCAGCAGCCTTAGACAGGGTAGGACCGGGGAGCTGTTTTTT,CASSLRQGRTGELFF,-,TRBD1,TRBV5-1,TRBJ2-2
TGTGCCAGCAGTCTCCAGGTGGGGCGCCTAAATGAGCAGTTCTTC,CASSLQVGRLNEQFF,few,-,TRBV6-6,TRBJ2-1
TGTGCCAGCAGCCTACGGGGGACTAGCGGGGCCGGGACCCAGTACTTC,CASSLRGTSGAGTQYF,-,TRBD2,TRBV3-1/TRBV3-2,TRBJ2-5
TGTGCCAGCAGCGCCGGGACTAGCGGGATGTCAGATACGCAGTATTTT,CASSAGTSGMSDTQYF,-,TRBD2,TRBV25-1,TRBJ2-3